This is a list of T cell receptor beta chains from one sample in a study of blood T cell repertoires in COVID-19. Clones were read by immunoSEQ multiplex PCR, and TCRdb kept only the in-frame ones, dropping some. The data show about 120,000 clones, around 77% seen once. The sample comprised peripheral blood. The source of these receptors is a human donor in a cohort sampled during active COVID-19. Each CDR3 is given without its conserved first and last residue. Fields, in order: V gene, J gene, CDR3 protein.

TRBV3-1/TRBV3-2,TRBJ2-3,ASSLLAGAQGDTQY
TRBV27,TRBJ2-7,ASRKRDSYEQY
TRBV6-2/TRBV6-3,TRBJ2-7,ASSNSAGTLTGEQY
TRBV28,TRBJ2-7,ASSFSYEQY
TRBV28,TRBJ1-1,ASSLVGRRAF
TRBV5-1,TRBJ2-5,ASSPGTSGGQETQY
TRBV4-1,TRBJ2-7,ASSPGTLSYEQY
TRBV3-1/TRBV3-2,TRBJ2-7,ASSLLGDRDFGEQY
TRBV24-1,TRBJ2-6,ATGGHVSGANVLT
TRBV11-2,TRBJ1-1,ASSPRQVNTEAF
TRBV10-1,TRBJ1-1,ASRGQGTEAF
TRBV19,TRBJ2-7,ASSASTGRYEQY
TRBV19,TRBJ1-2,ASHPGTGSGYT
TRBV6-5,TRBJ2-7,ASSYGAGAYEQY
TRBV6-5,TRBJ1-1,ASNRDSWGEAF
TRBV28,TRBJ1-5,ASSPLERQPQH
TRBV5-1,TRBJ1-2,ASSLGGTGVHGYT
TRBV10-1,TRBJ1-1,ASSGTGTAF
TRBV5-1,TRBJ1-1,ASSFGQGLNTEAF
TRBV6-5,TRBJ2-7,ASGGNEDEQY
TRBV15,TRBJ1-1,ATSLLTGATEAF
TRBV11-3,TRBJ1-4,ASSSAEGVEEKLF
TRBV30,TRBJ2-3,AWSPRLAGGFDTQY
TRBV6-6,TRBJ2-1,ATTTRNNEQF
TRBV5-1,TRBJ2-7,ASSLAGTGDYEQY
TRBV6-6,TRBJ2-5,ASSYLSSQETQY
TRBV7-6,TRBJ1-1,ASSLGHLTEAF
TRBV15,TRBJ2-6,ATSRASTGWANVLT
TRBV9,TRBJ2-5,ASSPGTVGRETQY
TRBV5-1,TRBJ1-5,ASSLDGREQPQH
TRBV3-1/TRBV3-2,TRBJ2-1,ASSRLAGVLDNEQF
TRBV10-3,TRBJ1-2,AISEPAGLGNYGYT
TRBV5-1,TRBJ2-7,ASSSSVYEQY
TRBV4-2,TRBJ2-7,ASSQEAGTGLYEQY
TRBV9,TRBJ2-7,ASSVDRSYEQY
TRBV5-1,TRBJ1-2,ASRGTANYGYT
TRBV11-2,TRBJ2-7,ASSPGTDYEQY
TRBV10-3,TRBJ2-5,AISARVAGEGETQY
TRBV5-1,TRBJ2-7,ASSLESVSRSYEQY
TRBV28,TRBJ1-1,ASSLSGGMNTEAF
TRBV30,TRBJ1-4,AWSQGQGIVGEKLF
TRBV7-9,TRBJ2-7,ASSGTGPGRDSY
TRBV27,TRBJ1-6,ASSLFAGYNSPLH
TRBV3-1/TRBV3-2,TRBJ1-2,ASSQVWGVEDYGYT
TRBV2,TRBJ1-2,ASSEETELSGYT